This T cell receptor (beta chain) was sequenced in a study of shared T cell receptors in the human thymus. Method: immunoSEQ multiplex PCR; TCRdb's copy keeps in-frame clones and lacks some. The data contain 650,000 to 950,000 clones, 70% to 90% of them singletons. This CDR3 has 18 amino acids. Germline-derived CDR1 and CDR2 are MNHNS and SASEGT. V lost 1 base to trimming and J lost 5 bases; unmatched junction nucleotides: 16. The same data also went into a second study, on human thymus T cells.

This chain connects TRBV6-1 to TRBJ2-5; TRBD2 aligns across 7 bases. Source material: thymocytes. This receptor was obtained from a girl under three years old with a congenital heart defect. CDR3 sequence (DNA): TGTGCCAGCAGTGAAGAAGGAGTAGCGGGTGCTTCGGGGGAGACCCAGTACTTC. It yields the protein CASSEEGVAGASGETQYF.